The text below deals with one T cell receptor beta chain. The data were taken from a study of shared clonotypes between healthy human individuals. The CDR3 runs 15 residues. Germline V lookup: CDR1 SGHDT, CDR2 YYEEEE. V was clipped by 0 bases and J by 0 bases, with 7 bases between them. In the naive CD8 group, cells lacked CD45RO and were positively selected for CCR7, so terminally differentiated effector memory CD45RA+ cells were left out. Genomic DNA from each subset was divided evenly over several immunoSEQ plates. Generated by immunoSEQ multiplex PCR, the TCRdb table keeps only in-frame clones and is missing some. The sample consists of some 600,000 clones, around 96% of them appearing once.

The V and J genes are TRBV5-6 and TRBJ1-3; D is unresolved. The sample consisted of naive CD8+ T cells sorted from blood. The clonotype was recovered from a woman under 40 in good health. The CDR3 region has the DNA TGTGCCAGCAGCTTGGAAGGTTTCTCTGGAAACACCATATATTTT. This gives the protein CASSLEGFSGNTIYF.